This TCR beta chain came from a study of OX40 agonist ivuxolimab in advanced cancers. For the study at large: A male proportion of 82.7% was recorded, with mean age around 64 years and range about 23 to 90.

The V segment lost 4 bases and the J segment 4 bases; nucleotides outside the gene matches: 12. This CDR3 spans 17 amino acids. The germline CDR1 and CDR2 sequences are MGHRA and YSYEKL. Clones were read by immunoSEQ multiplex PCR, and TCRdb kept only the in-frame ones, dropping some. This table holds some 80,000 clones, roughly 90% found once. Findings and caveats of the study: Antigen targets of the expanded peripheral T cells went undetermined.

About this clone: The target antigen is unknown.

Sequencing was performed on CD4+ or CD8+ T cells sorted from blood, taken in a trial of the OX40 agonist ivuxolimab. This chain connects TRBV4-1 to TRBJ2-1; 8 bases are a match to TRBD2. This TCR derives from an adult with an advanced solid tumor such as melanoma, head and neck, liver or kidney cancer. CDR3 in DNA: TGCGCCAGCAGCCGCATGGCCGGGACGGGGGGGTACAATGAGCAGTTCTTC. Residues: CASSRMAGTGGYNEQFF.